Listed below are T cell receptor beta chains from one sample, sequenced in a study of CD8 T cells in Susac syndrome. TCRdb reanalysed the immunoSEQ multiplex PCR reads using MiXCR and keeps one entry per CDR3 protein. This sample carries 250,000 to 300,000 distinct CDR3 sequences, 70% to 90% of them seen once, and the ten largest clones take less than 0.2%. Sequenced input: CD8+ T cells from PBMCs. Every receptor here comes from a human donor with multiple sclerosis. Each CDR3 is given with its conserved first and last residue. D genes are given only for firm matches. Expanded clones are given a class, and other clones once, few, many or no size at all.

j_call v_call clone_size d_call cdr3_nt cdr3_aa
TRBJ2-5 TRBV9 NA NA TGTGCCAGCAGCCCCCCCCGGACCCGGGAGTGGGAGACCCAGTACTTC CASSPPRTREWETQYF
TRBJ1-5 TRBV6-2/TRBV6-3 NA NA TGTGCCAGCAGTTACCTCCCCCTGAGCAATCAGCCCCAGCATTTT CASSYLPLSNQPQHF
TRBJ2-7 TRBV10-3 NA NA TGTGCCATCAGTGAGTCGACGGAGCAGTACTTC CAISESTEQYF
TRBJ2-2 TRBV20-1 NA TRBD2 TGCAGTGCTAGAGATCTTAAGCGGGGGGACACCGGGGAGCTGTTTTTT CSARDLKRGDTGELFF
TRBJ1-2 TRBV27 NA NA TGTGCCAGCAGTTTATCTGGGAATGGCTACACCTTC CASSLSGNGYTF
TRBJ2-1 TRBV28 NA TRBD2 TGTGCCAGCAGTGTATCCCCGGGACTAGCGGGGGGAGAGCAGTTCTTC CASSVSPGLAGGEQFF
TRBJ2-6 TRBV15 NA TRBD2 TGTGCCACCAGCAGCAGCGGGGATTCTGGGGCCAACGTCCTGACTTTC CATSSSGDSGANVLTF
TRBJ2-1 TRBV29-1 NA TRBD2 TGCAGCGTCACTAGCGGGAATTACAATGAGCAGTTCTTC CSVTSGNYNEQFF
TRBJ2-4 TRBV28 NA NA TGTGCCAGCAGTTTTCTTCCTCCCTCAGCCAAAAACATTCAGTACTTC CASSFLPPSAKNIQYF
TRBJ1-2 TRBV7-9 NA TRBD1 TGTGCCAGCAGCTTAGAGACAGGGGGCTCTAACTATGGCTACACCTTC CASSLETGGSNYGYTF
TRBJ2-5 TRBV7-3 NA NA TGTGCCAGCAGCTTATATGGCGGGGTCGGGGAGACCCAGTACTTC CASSLYGGVGETQYF
TRBJ2-1 TRBV20-1 NA TRBD2 TGCAGTGCTAGAGAACCCGAAACTAGCGTCAATGAGCAGTTCTTC CSAREPETSVNEQFF
TRBJ1-2 TRBV2 NA TRBD1 TGTGCCAGCAGTGAAGGGGACAGGGGATCTATCTATGGCTACACCTTC CASSEGDRGSIYGYTF
TRBJ2-3 TRBV12-3/TRBV12-4 NA NA TGTGCCAGCAGCCCCCTCGAGGACACTAGCACAGATACGCAGTATTTT CASSPLEDTSTDTQYF
TRBJ2-2 TRBV3-1 once NA TGTGCCAGCAGCCAAGGTCTTAGCGGTTACACCGGGGAGCTGTTTTTT CASSQGLSGYTGELFF
TRBJ1-2 TRBV24-1 NA TRBD1 TGTGCCACCAGTGATTTCCAGACAGGGGGAGGCTACACCTTC CATSDFQTGGGYTF
TRBJ2-6 TRBV7-2 few TRBD1 TGTGCCAGCAGCGCACATAGTACAGGGGCTGGGGCCAACGTCCTGACTTTC CASSAHSTGAGANVLTF
TRBJ2-1 TRBV28 NA TRBD1 TGTGCCAGCAGTTCCCGGACAGGGTCCTACAATGAGCAGTTCTTC CASSSRTGSYNEQFF
TRBJ2-7 TRBV20-1 NA NA TGCAGTGCTAGAGATAAGGCTTGGGCGGGCTACGAGCAGTACTTC CSARDKAWAGYEQYF
TRBJ2-2 TRBV5-6 NA TRBD1 TGTGCCAGCAGCCGACAGGGCACGAACACCGGGGAGCTGTTTTTT CASSRQGTNTGELFF